Listed below are T cell receptor beta chains from one sample, sequenced in a study of shared clonotypes between healthy human individuals. Sequencing used immunoSEQ multiplex PCR; TCRdb keeps in-frame clones, though not all of them. Found here are more than 2,000,000 clones, 85% to 95% of them singletons; the top ten hold approximately 0.4%. The material sequenced was naive CD4+ T cells from PBMCs. The receptor set was obtained from a man in his late teens or twenties in good health. Some clones in this sample may be carry-over from other donors' samples. Both conserved end residues are part of each CDR3.

>TRBV30|TRBJ2-7
CAWSFRLAGSEQYF
>TRBV5-1|TRBJ2-1
CASRGLAGFSGNEQFF
>TRBV19|TRBJ2-1
CASSGVSSYNEQFF
>TRBV7-2|TRBJ2-7
CASSWGQGVYEQYF
>TRBV10-3|TRBJ2-2
CAISNGTVSRELFF
>TRBV6-1|TRBJ2-5
CASSESLRVETQYF
>TRBV27|TRBJ1-2
CASSLWGDRYPNYGYTF
>TRBV4-1|TRBJ1-1
CASSQWGRAFF
>TRBV7-9|TRBJ2-3
CASRFWGATTDTQYF
>TRBV4-2|TRBJ2-5
CASSQDSRLYQETQYF
>TRBV6-5|TRBJ2-1
CASSSLSGRGYNEQFF
>TRBV28|TRBJ1-2
CASARGPSYGYTF